Listed below are T cell receptor beta chains from one sample, sequenced in a study of patients and donors after allogeneic stem cell transplantation. TCRdb ran MiXCR on the RT-PCR reads and lists one entry per CDR3 protein. The table lists 1,000 to 1,500 distinct CDR3 sequences, roughly 36% of them singletons. The material sequenced was blood, either unsorted or a sorted T cell fraction (not recorded which). All receptors come from a human donor who was either an allogeneic HSCT recipient or a stem cell or donor lymphocyte infusion donor (not recorded which). It is not recorded whose cells these are; they may come from a transplant donor. CDR3s include the opening cysteine and the closing phenylalanine or tryptophan. D genes are given only for firm matches. Expanded clones get a size class; other rows say once, few or many, or leave the size out.

J	D	size	V	DNA	CDR3
TRBJ1-6	-	few	TRBV7-2	TGTGCCAGCAGTAGGGGTTGGGACACCTATTCACCCCTCCACTTT	CASSRGWDTYSPLHF
TRBJ1-1	-	-	TRBV2	TGTGCCAGCAGTGAGGGCAAGAACACTGAAGCTTTCTTT	CASSEGKNTEAFF
TRBJ1-1	-	-	TRBV12-3/TRBV12-4	TGTGCCAGCAGTCCGGATCTGCACACTGAAGCTTTCTTT	CASSPDLHTEAFF
TRBJ1-1	-	few	TRBV28	TGTGCCAGCAGTTCGCCGACTGTGGTGAACACTGAAGCTTTCTTT	CASSSPTVVNTEAFF
TRBJ2-1	-	-	TRBV20-1	TGCAGTGCTAGAGACGAGAGCCATGAGCAGTTCTTC	CSARDESHEQFF
TRBJ2-7	TRBD2	few	TRBV10-3	TGTGCCATCAGTGGGACTAGCGGGAGTTCCGACGAGCAGTACTTC	CAISGTSGSSDEQYF
TRBJ2-5	-	large	TRBV5-5	TGTGCCAGCAGCAAGGGGATTACCCAGTACTTC	CASSKGITQYF
TRBJ1-2	-	-	TRBV5-1	TGCGCCAGCAGCTTGGACGGGGGGCCGGTCTATGGCTACACCTTC	CASSLDGGPVYGYTF
TRBJ2-1	-	-	TRBV7-2	TGTGCCAGCAGCCCCAGGGCGGGGACCCCCTACAATGAGCAGTTCTTC	CASSPRAGTPYNEQFF
TRBJ2-1	-	-	TRBV7-2	TGTGCCAGCAGCTTTGGGAGTTCCAATGAGCAGTTCTTC	CASSFGSSNEQFF
TRBJ2-1	TRBD2	-	TRBV28	TGTGCCAGCAGTTTTCGACTAGCCCGGTTCTTC	CASSFRLARFF
TRBJ1-2	-	once	TRBV7-9	TGTGCCAGCAGCTTAGCGGGGGCCAATGGCTACACCTTC	CASSLAGANGYTF
TRBJ2-5	-	-	TRBV5-6	TGTGCCAGCAGCGTACGGGACGGAATAGAGACCCAGTACTTC	CASSVRDGIETQYF
TRBJ2-7	-	once	TRBV5-1	TGCGCCAGCAGACCCGGACCCTCCTACGAGCAGTACTTC	CASRPGPSYEQYF
TRBJ2-1	-	few	TRBV29-1	TGCAGCGTCGTCCAGACTACAGAGGCGGAGTTCTTC	CSVVQTTEAEFF
TRBJ2-7	TRBD2	few	TRBV5-4	TGTGCCAGCAGCCGGGGACTAGCGGGAGGAGGGGAGCAGTACTTC	CASSRGLAGGGEQYF
TRBJ1-6	-	-	TRBV4-2	TGTGCCAGCAGCCAAGGAAGGGATTCACCCCTCCACTTT	CASSQGRDSPLHF
TRBJ2-5	-	large	TRBV20-1	TGCAGCGGAGACAGGTCCGAGACCCAGTACTTC	CSGDRSETQYF
TRBJ1-1	-	-	TRBV10-3	TGTGCCACCGAGGACAGATTCAACACTGAAGCTTTCTTT	CATEDRFNTEAFF
TRBJ2-3	-	-	TRBV6-1	TGTGCCAGCGGACCGAGGGGACTCGAACAATCAGATACGCAGTATTTT	CASGPRGLEQSDTQYF
TRBJ2-1	TRBD2	few	TRBV7-2	TGTGCCAGCAGCCCAGCGGGAGCACGATACAATGAGCAGTTCTTC	CASSPAGARYNEQFF
TRBJ1-2	TRBD1	-	TRBV20-1	TGCAGTGCTCGGACAGGGCTCGGTGGCTACACCTTC	CSARTGLGGYTF
TRBJ2-5	TRBD2	-	TRBV10-3	TGTGCCATCAGTGAGGGAGCGGGAGGCCTCCAGTACTTC	CAISEGAGGLQYF